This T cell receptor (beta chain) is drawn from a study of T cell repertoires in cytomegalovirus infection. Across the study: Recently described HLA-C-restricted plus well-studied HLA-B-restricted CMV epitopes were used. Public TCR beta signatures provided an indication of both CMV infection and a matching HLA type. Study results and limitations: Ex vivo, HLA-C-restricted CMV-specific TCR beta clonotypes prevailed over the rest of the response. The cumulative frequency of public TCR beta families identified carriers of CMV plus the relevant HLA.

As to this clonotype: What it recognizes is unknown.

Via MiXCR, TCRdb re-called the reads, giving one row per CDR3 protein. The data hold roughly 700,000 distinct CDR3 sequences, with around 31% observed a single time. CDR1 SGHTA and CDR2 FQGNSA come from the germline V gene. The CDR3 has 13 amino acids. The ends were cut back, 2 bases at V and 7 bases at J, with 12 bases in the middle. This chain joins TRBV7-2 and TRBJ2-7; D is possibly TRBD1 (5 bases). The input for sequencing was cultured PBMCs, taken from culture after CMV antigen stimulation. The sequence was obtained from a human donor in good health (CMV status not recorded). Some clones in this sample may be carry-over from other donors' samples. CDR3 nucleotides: TGTGCCAGCAGCTTATCGGCAGGGTTTGAGCAGTACTTC. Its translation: CASSLSAGFEQYF.